A single sample is the source of the 31 T cell receptor beta chains below, sequenced in a study of metastatic and nonmetastatic thyroid tumors. No treatment had been given to any patient before thyroid surgery. With MiXCR, TCRdb reprocessed the PCR reads. The sample shows about 69,000 clones, 12% to 15% of them seen only once. Sequenced input: blood. The receptors come from a male donor with papillary thyroid cancer or a benign thyroid nodule (not recorded which). Some clones in this sample may be carry-over from other donors' samples.

This clone was observed at least ten times. The J gene is TRBJ2-1, the V gene TRBV11-1; 7 nucleotides line up with TRBD2. The junction had 15 bases not matched to a gene; V was cut back by 3 bases and J by 4 bases. The CDR3 extends over 18 amino acids. From germline, CDR1 is SGHAT and CDR2 FQDESV (reference sequence). CDR3 sequence: CASSFPIQAGASYNEQFF. CDR3 DNA sequence: TGTGCCAGCAGCTTCCCCATCCAGGCGGGAGCGTCGTACAATGAGCAGTTCTTC.

This clone was picked up many times. The chain is built from TRBV5-6 and TRBJ1-2; D perhaps matches TRBD1 (6 bases). V dropped 5 bases and J dropped 0 bases, with 14 bases sitting between them. This CDR3 contains 15 residues. The V gene's germline CDR1 is SGHDT and CDR2 YYEEEE. CDR3 bases: TGTGCCAGCAGTCTTCCGGACAGAACTAACTATGGCTACACCTTC. Translation gives CASSLPDRTNYGYTF. The full variable domain, in which reference TRBV5-6 and TRBJ1-2 provide the parts outside the CDR3, is DAGVTQSPTHLIKTRGQQVTLRCSPKSGHDTVSWYQQALGQGPQFIFQYYEEEERQRGNFPDRFSGHQFPNYSSELNVNALLLGDSALYLCASSLPDRTNYGYTFGSGTRLTVV.

This clone appeared many times. The chain links TRBV7-9 to TRBJ1-2, with TRBD1 identical over 8 bases. Germline CDR1 is SEHNR and CDR2 is FQNEAQ (reference sequence). The CDR3 covers 13 residues. After removal of 6 bases from V and 5 bases from J, the junction contained 5 bases not matched to a gene. CDR3 sequence: CASSLDRGYGYTF. Written as DNA, the CDR3 is TGTGCCAGCAGTCTCGACAGGGGATATGGCTACACCTTC. The full variable domain, with the rest looked up from reference TRBV7-9 and TRBJ1-2, is DTGVSQNPRHKITKRGQNVTFRCDPISEHNRLYWYRQTLGQGPEFLTYFQNEAQLEKSRLLSDRFSAERPKGSFSTLEIQRTEQGDSAMYLCASSLDRGYGYTFGSGTRLTVV.

A few counts support this clone. A much bigger clone sits one base away, suggesting this may be a read error. Other nucleotide sequences from this sample produce the same CDR3. The CDR3 region has the DNA TGTGCCAGTAGGCTTACAGGGAATAGGAACATTCAGTACTTC. Amino acid sequence: CASRLTGNRNIQYF. This chain connects TRBV19 to TRBJ2-4, with D possibly being TRBD1 (6 bases). The CDR3 consists of 14 residues. Trimming took off 6 bases at V and 7 bases at J, with 16 bases between the two ends. CDR1 is LNHDA and CDR2 is SQIVND in the germline V gene (reference sequence).

This clone has just a few counts. The rearrangement joins TRBV2 to TRBJ1-5, with 9 bases identical to TRBD1. Germline CDR1 and CDR2: SNHLY and FYNNEI. The CDR3 is 15 amino acids. The V gene end was trimmed by 7 bases and the J gene end by 7 bases; junction bases not matched to a gene: 11. This CDR3 is CASNRDRVQGQPQHF. The CDR3, as DNA: TGTGCCAGCAATCGGGACAGGGTGCAGGGACAGCCCCAGCATTTT.

At least ten counts were recorded for this clone. The rearrangement joins TRBV3-1 to TRBJ2-7, with unresolved D. The CDR3 has 11 amino acids. V gave up 3 bases and J gave up 12 bases, with 12 bases separating them. Germline CDR1 reads LGHDT; CDR2 reads YNNKEL (reference sequence). The DNA for the CDR3 is TGTGCCAGCAGCCATGGGCCCCAGGTGTACTTC. Translating gives CASSHGPQVYF.

This clone was seen repeatedly, ten times or more. CDR3 nucleotide sequence: TGCAGTGCTACCGGACCTTATAGCAATCAGCCCCAGCATTTT. This translates into CSATGPYSNQPQHF. The V call is TRBV20-1, the J call TRBJ1-5; D is unresolved. CDR3 size: 14 residues. Germline V gene sequence: CDR1 DFQATT, CDR2 SNEGSKA (reference sequence). The germline V and J ends were trimmed by 4 bases and 0 bases, with 10 bases remaining between them.

Ten or more counts support this clone. The chain links TRBV6-5 to TRBJ1-4; D is possibly TRBD1 (5 bases). Germline V gene data show CDR1 as MNHEY and CDR2 as SVGAGI. This CDR3 is built from 20 residues. The ends were cut back, 0 bases at V and 13 bases at J, with 33 bases in the middle. For the CDR3, the DNA is TGTGCCAGCAGTTACTCGACAGTGGAGGGGAGGGAAGGAGGTACTAGGGGACTGTTTTTT. Amino acids: CASSYSTVEGREGGTRGLFF.

This clone was observed a few times. The J gene is TRBJ2-3, the V gene TRBV6-5, with D possibly TRBD1 on 5 matching bases. The CDR3 sequence is 17 residues long. Germline values: CDR1 MNHEY, CDR2 SVGAGI. V shed 0 bases and J shed 5 bases, with 18 bases lying between them. The CDR3 DNA reads as TGTGCCAGCAGTTACTCCGGTCGCTTGGGGCTTGGAGATACGCAGTATTTT. Translation gives CASSYSGRLGLGDTQYF.

This clone came up many times. This rearrangement joins TRBV6-5 to TRBJ1-1; a possible D gene is TRBD1 (5 bases). Looked up from germline, CDR1 is MNHEY and CDR2 is SVGAGI. The CDR3 sequence is 17 residues long. The V end lost 1 base, the J end lost 2 bases, and 17 bases lay between the germline ends. The CDR3 sequence: CASSYFSLRDRNTEAFF. As DNA, the CDR3 is TGTGCCAGCAGTTACTTTTCTCTCCGGGACCGCAACACTGAAGCTTTCTTT.

This clone was detected many times. The J gene is TRBJ1-1, the V gene TRBV20-1; D unresolved. The length of the CDR3 is 13 residues. In germline, CDR1 is DFQATT, CDR2 SNEGSKA (reference sequence). Trimming cost V 3 bases and J 1 base, with 9 bases left between them. This CDR3 reads CSASRRRNTEAFF. The DNA of the CDR3 is TGCAGTGCTAGCAGGAGGAGGAACACTGAAGCTTTCTTT.

This clone was counted ten times or more. The V call is TRBV5-1, the J call TRBJ2-3; D unclear. The germline gives CDR1 SGHRS, CDR2 YFSETQ. V was trimmed by 2 bases and J by 9 bases, leaving 22 bases between them. The CDR3 has 16 amino acids. CDR3 protein: CASSFQNHFSMYTQYF. The CDR3 DNA sequence: TGCGCCAGCAGCTTTCAGAACCATTTTTCAATGTACACGCAGTATTTT.

This clone was detected many times. V is TRBV6-2 or TRBV6-3 and J is TRBJ2-7; D gene ambiguous. The CDR3 contains 12 residues. V dropped 8 bases and J dropped 1 base, with 9 bases sitting between them. The V gene's germline CDR1 is MNHEY and CDR2 SVGEGT. CDR3 sequence reads: CASGELSYEQYF. The DNA for the CDR3 is TGTGCCAGCGGAGAGCTATCCTACGAGCAGTACTTC.

This clone was seen repeatedly, ten times or more. The chain is built from TRBV6-1 and TRBJ2-1, with no clear D. V dropped 4 bases and J dropped 7 bases, with 8 bases sitting between them. There are 12 residues in the CDR3. Germline V lookup: CDR1 MNHNS, CDR2 SASEGT. The CDR3 DNA sequence: TGTGCCAGCAGTGTGGGCTCAAATGAGCAGTTCTTC. Encoded protein: CASSVGSNEQFF.

This clone has a count of ten or more. The V call is TRBV6-1, the J call TRBJ2-3; 12 bases align to TRBD2. Trimming cost V 7 bases and J 0 bases; bases outside gene matches: 2. This CDR3 has 15 amino acids. The germline CDR1 and CDR2 sequences are MNHNS and SASEGT. CDR3: CASTGTSGSTDTQYF. The CDR3 DNA reads as TGTGCCAGCACTGGGACTAGCGGGAGCACAGATACGCAGTATTTT.

This clone was picked up many times. V and J are TRBV11-2 and TRBJ1-1, with a weak D call TRBD1 (6 bases). The length of the CDR3 is 14 residues. Germline loops: CDR1 SGHAT, CDR2 FQNNGV. V was trimmed by 5 bases and J by 3 bases, leaving 13 bases between them. In DNA, the CDR3 is TGTGCCAGCAGCCCCGGACAGAGGGACACTGAAGCTTTCTTT. It encodes CASSPGQRDTEAFF.

This clone has a count of ten or more. The rearrangement links TRBV5-1 to TRBJ2-5, with 8 bases identical to TRBD2. This CDR3 has 14 amino acids. Looked up from germline, CDR1 is SGHRS and CDR2 is YFSETQ. After removal of 3 bases from V and 4 bases from J, the junction contained 5 bases not matched to a gene. This CDR3 reads CASSSLAGSETQYF. The CDR3 nucleotides are TGCGCCAGCAGCTCCTTAGCGGGATCAGAGACCCAGTACTTC.

The table lists this clone with many counts. The V call is TRBV10-2, the J call TRBJ2-7, with no clear D. The ends were cut back, 4 bases at V and 4 bases at J, with 14 bases in the middle. The CDR3 covers 14 residues. Per germline, CDR1 WSHSY and CDR2 SAAADI. The CDR3 region has the DNA TGCGCCAGCAGTGGTCAGTCCACTTCTTACGAGCAGTACTTC. Residues: CASSGQSTSYEQYF.

This clone was observed many times. The V and J genes are TRBV12-3 or TRBV12-4 and TRBJ1-1; a possible D gene is TRBD1 (6 bases). This CDR3 is built from 14 residues. Trimming shortened V by 10 bases and J by 6 bases, and 21 bases separated the two germline ends. CDR3 sequence (DNA): TGTGCCACTAAATGGAGACAGGATGGCGCTGAAGCTTTCTTT. It yields the protein CATKWRQDGAEAFF.

On this clone itself: A much larger clone differs from this one at a single base, so this may be a read error. The chain carries TRBV7-9 and TRBJ1-2, with D perhaps TRBD1 (6 bases). The germline CDR1 and CDR2 sequences are SEHNR and FQNEAQ (reference sequence). CDR3 length: 13 residues. The CDR3 loop is CASSLGRGYVYTF. The CDR3 DNA follows: TGTGCCAGCAGCTTAGGCAGGGGCTATGTCTACACCTTC.

The table lists this clone with many counts. Other nucleotide sequences in the sample specify the same CDR3. The V gene is TRBV12-3 or TRBV12-4, the J gene TRBJ2-1; 14 positions agree with TRBD2. V lost 6 bases to trimming and J lost 7 bases; unmatched junction nucleotides: 11. The CDR3 is 17 residues long. The CDR3 DNA is TGTGCCAGCAGCCCCGGGACTAGCGGGAGTCCTCGGAATGAGCAGTTCTTC. This encodes CASSPGTSGSPRNEQFF.

This clone was seen at least ten times. CDR3 DNA: TGCGCCAGCAGCTCATCCCAGCGCCATACGCAGTATTTT. Protein product: CASSSSQRHTQYF. The rearrangement links TRBV5-1 to TRBJ2-3; unclear D gene. Germline V gene lookup returns CDR1 SGHRS and CDR2 YFSETQ. The CDR3 is 13 amino acids. With 3 bases removed from V and 7 bases from J, the gap between germline ends came to 12 bases.

This clone appeared many times. The chain links TRBV5-1 to TRBJ2-3, with 7 bases lining up with TRBD1. Germline loops: CDR1 SGHRS, CDR2 YFSETQ. There are 13 residues in the CDR3. V shed 6 bases and J 5 bases; nucleotides not matched to a gene: 6. The CDR3, as DNA: TGCGCCAGCACAACAGGGGCGGGAGATACGCAGTATTTT. Its translation is CASTTGAGDTQYF.

This clone was observed at least ten times. This chain uses TRBV20-1 with TRBJ1-2; 8 bases are a match to TRBD1. The CDR3 has 14 residues. The V and J ends lost 1 base and 4 bases, in that order; junction bases with no gene match: 5. In germline, CDR1 is DFQATT, CDR2 SNEGSKA (reference sequence). CDR3 DNA sequence: TGCAGTGCTAGAGGACAGGGGTCCCTCTATGGCTACACCTTC. Translated: CSARGQGSLYGYTF.

This clone was recorded at least ten times. The J gene is TRBJ1-2, the V gene TRBV20-1; tentatively, D is TRBD1 (5 bases). V dropped 4 bases and J dropped 5 bases, with 14 bases sitting between them. The CDR3 spans 13 residues. Germline values: CDR1 DFQATT, CDR2 SNEGSKA (reference sequence). In nucleotides, the CDR3 is TGCAGTGCTAAAGCAGGGTGGGGGTATGGCTACACCTTC. Translating gives CSAKAGWGYGYTF.

The chain recombines TRBV19 with TRBJ2-1; the match to TRBD2 covers 11 bases. Germline trimming cut 4 bases from V and 3 bases from J; bases unmatched to any gene: 5. The CDR3 runs to 16 residues. Germline assignment: CDR1 LNHDA and CDR2 SQIVND (reference sequence). Here the CDR3 reads CASSKVAGGYYNEQFF. The CDR3 DNA is TGTGCCAGTAGTAAGGTAGCGGGAGGGTACTACAATGAGCAGTTCTTC.

A note on this clone: Relative to the germline gene, one junction end is altered; a read error may explain this. V is TRBV5-4 and J is TRBJ2-5, with 11 bases matching TRBD2. The CDR3 extends over 17 amino acids. From germline, CDR1 is SGHNT and CDR2 YYREEE (reference sequence). The CDR3, as DNA: TGTGCCAGCAGCTTGGAGGGCTCTAGCGGGGGGAGGAAGACCCATTACTTC. This gives the protein CASSLEGSSGGRKTHYF.

This clone was seen many times. This chain joins TRBV7-3 and TRBJ2-1, with TRBD2 matching over 7 bases. Germline values: CDR1 SGHTA, CDR2 FQGTGA. Trimming at V came to 5 bases and at J to 4 bases, leaving 14 bases not matched to a gene. The CDR3 contains 17 residues. CDR3 amino acids: CASSPHLGTNGYNEQFF. The CDR3 coding sequence is TGTGCCAGCAGCCCGCACTTAGGGACTAACGGGTACAATGAGCAGTTCTTC.

This clone was recorded many times. This chain links TRBV28 with TRBJ1-2; 9 bases are a match to TRBD1. The CDR3 spans 13 residues. The junction had 6 bases not matched to a gene; V was cut back by 5 bases and J by 8 bases. Germline V gene sequence: CDR1 MDHEN, CDR2 SYDVKM. CDR3 bases: TGTGCCAGCAGTGCGGGGACAGGGTCCGGCTACACCTTC. Translation: CASSAGTGSGYTF.

This clone was recorded at least ten times. V and J are TRBV12-3 or TRBV12-4 and TRBJ1-1; 9 bases are a match to TRBD1. The CDR3 totals 16 residues. The J segment lost 2 bases and the V segment lost 5 bases, leaving 9 bases of the junction unmatched. The DNA for the CDR3 is TGTGCCAGCAGTCACGGGGGACAGGGCTATAACACTGAAGCTTTCTTT. This codes for CASSHGGQGYNTEAFF.

This clone was counted many times. The chain couples TRBV27 to TRBJ1-6, with unresolved D. This CDR3 has 12 amino acids. V was clipped by 6 bases and J by 10 bases, with 10 bases between them. Germline V CDR1 and CDR2: MNHEY, SMNVEV (reference sequence). CDR3 loop: CASSSGNSPLHF. The CDR3 DNA follows: TGTGCCAGCAGCTCCGGGAACTCACCCCTCCACTTT.